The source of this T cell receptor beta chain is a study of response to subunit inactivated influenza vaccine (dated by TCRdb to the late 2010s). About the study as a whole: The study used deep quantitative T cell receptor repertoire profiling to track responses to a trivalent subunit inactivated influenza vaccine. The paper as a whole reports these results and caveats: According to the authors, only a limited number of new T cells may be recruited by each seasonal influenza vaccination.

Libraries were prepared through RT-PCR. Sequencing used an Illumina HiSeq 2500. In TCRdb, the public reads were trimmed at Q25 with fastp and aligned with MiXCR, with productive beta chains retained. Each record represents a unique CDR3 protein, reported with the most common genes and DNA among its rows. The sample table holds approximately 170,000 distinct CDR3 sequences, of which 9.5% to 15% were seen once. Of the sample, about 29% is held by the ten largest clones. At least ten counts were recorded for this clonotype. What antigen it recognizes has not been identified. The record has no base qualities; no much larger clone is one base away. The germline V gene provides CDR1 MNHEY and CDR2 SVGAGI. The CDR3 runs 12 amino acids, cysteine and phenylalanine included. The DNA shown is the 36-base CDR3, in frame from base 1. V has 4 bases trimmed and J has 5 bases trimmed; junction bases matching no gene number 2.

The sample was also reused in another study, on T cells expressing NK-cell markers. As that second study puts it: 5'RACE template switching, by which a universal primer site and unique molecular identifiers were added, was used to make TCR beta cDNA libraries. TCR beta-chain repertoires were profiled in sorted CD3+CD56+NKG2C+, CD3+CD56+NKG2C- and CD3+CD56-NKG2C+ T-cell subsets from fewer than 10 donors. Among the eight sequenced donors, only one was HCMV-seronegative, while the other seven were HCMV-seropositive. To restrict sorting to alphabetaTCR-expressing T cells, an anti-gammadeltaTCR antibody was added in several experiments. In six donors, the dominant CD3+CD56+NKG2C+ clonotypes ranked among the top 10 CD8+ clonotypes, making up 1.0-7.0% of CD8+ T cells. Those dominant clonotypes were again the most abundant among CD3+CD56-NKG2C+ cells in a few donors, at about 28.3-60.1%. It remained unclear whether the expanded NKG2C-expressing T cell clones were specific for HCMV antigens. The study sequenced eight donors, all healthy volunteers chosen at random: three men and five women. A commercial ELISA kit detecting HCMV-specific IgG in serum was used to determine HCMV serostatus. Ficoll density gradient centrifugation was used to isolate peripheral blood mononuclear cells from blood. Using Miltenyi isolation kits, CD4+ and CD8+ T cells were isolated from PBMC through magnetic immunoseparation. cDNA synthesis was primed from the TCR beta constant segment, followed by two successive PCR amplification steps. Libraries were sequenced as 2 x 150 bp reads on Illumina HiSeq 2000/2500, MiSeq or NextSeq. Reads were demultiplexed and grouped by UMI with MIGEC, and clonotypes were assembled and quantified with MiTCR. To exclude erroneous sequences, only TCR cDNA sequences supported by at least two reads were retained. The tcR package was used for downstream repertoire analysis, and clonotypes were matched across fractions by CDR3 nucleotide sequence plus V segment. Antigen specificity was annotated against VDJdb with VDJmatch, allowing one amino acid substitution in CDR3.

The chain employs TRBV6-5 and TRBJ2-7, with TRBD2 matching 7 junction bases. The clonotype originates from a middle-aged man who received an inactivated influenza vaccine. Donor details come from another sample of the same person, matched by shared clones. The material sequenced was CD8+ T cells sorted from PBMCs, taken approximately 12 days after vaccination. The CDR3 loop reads CASSSGRDEQYF. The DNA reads TGTGCCAGCAGTTCAGGGAGGGACGAGCAGTACTTC.